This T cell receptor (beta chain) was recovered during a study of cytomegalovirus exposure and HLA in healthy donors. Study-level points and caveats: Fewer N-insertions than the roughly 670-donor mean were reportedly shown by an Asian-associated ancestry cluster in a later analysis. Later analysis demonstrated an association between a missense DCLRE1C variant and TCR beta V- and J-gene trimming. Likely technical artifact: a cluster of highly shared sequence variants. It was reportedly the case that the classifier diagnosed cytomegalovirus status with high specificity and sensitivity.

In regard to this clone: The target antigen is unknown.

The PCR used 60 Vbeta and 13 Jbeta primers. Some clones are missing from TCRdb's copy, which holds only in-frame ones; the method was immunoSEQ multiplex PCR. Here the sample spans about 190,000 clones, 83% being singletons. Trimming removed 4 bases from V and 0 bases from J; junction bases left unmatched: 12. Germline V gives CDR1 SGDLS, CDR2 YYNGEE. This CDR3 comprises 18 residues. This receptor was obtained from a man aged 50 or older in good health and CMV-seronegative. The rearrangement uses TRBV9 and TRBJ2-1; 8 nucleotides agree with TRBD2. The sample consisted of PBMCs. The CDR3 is CASSPRSGSFPSYNEQFF. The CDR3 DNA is TGTGCCAGCAGCCCCAGGAGCGGGAGTTTCCCCTCCTACAATGAGCAGTTCTTC.